The rows below give T cell receptor beta chains drawn from one sample of a study of T cells in Graves' hyperthyroidism and ophthalmopathy. TCRdb processed the multiplex PCR reads anew with MiXCR; each CDR3 protein has one entry. The sample lists about 520,000 distinct CDR3 sequences, around 22% occurring once. What was sequenced was blood. The receptors derive from a woman in her twenties or thirties with Graves' ophthalmopathy. Each CDR3 is given with its conserved first and last residue. A D gene is named only where the DNA matches it firmly. Clone sizes are given selectively: once, few, many, or a class where the clone is expanded.

clone_size d_call j_call v_call cdr3_nt cdr3_aa
many NA TRBJ1-1 TRBV12-3/TRBV12-4 TGTGCCAGCAGTTTAGGATCTCAGGGTGAAGCTTTCTTT CASSLGSQGEAFF
few TRBD2 TRBJ2-5 TRBV7-8 TGTGCCAGCAGCCCCCGGACTAGCGGGTTCGGCAGGGACCAGTACTTC CASSPRTSGFGRDQYF
many NA TRBJ1-1 TRBV28 TGTGCCAGCAGTTCGACCGGGATGGGTACTGAAGCTTTCTTT CASSSTGMGTEAFF
few NA TRBJ2-7 TRBV4-1 TGCGCCAGCAGCCAAGATCTGGGGGCCGACTACGAGCAGTACTTC CASSQDLGADYEQYF
NA NA TRBJ1-5 TRBV11-2 TGTGCCAGCAGCTTAGAATCATGGAGCAATCAGCCCCAGCATTTT CASSLESWSNQPQHF
few NA TRBJ2-7 TRBV5-1 TGCGCCAGCAGCTTCAAACAGGGTAACTACGAGCAGTACTTC CASSFKQGNYEQYF
many NA TRBJ1-2 TRBV6-1 TGTGCCAGCAGTGAGCGTGGCTCCAACTATGGCTACACCTTC CASSERGSNYGYTF
many TRBD2 TRBJ2-5 TRBV27 TGTGCCAGCAGTTTGGCTAGCGGGGGGGCGGAGACCCAGTACTTC CASSLASGGAETQYF
many NA TRBJ1-2 TRBV20-1 TGCAGTGCTAGAGGGGGCCCTAACTATGGCTACACCTTC CSARGGPNYGYTF
NA NA TRBJ2-7 TRBV30 TGTGCCTGGAGAACAGGTTACCCCTACGAGCAGTACTTC CAWRTGYPYEQYF
many TRBD1 TRBJ1-2 TRBV29-1 TGCAGCGCCAGGCCCGCCAGGGGGGATGGCTACACCTTC CSARPARGDGYTF
many NA TRBJ1-1 TRBV5-6 TGTGCCAGCAGCTTGTGGGCAGGCTTTATGAACACTGAAGCTTTCTTT CASSLWAGFMNTEAFF
many NA TRBJ1-1 TRBV29-1 TGCAGCGCCATAGGGGATCGTACTGAAGCTTTCTTT CSAIGDRTEAFF
many NA TRBJ1-2 TRBV18 TGTGCCAGCTCACCCGGTAGCACCGCTAACTATGGCTACACCTTC CASSPGSTANYGYTF
few NA TRBJ2-7 TRBV6-5 TGTGCCAGCAGTTTTTCAATCGACAGTATCCACGAGCAGTACTTC CASSFSIDSIHEQYF
NA NA TRBJ2-7 TRBV9 TGTGCCAGCAGCGTAGGAGATTACTCCTACGAGCAGTACTTC CASSVGDYSYEQYF
many NA TRBJ2-4 TRBV4-1 TGCGCCAGCAGCCAGAGAAACATTCAGTACTTC CASSQRNIQYF
many TRBD1 TRBJ2-7 TRBV6-2/TRBV6-3 TGTGCCAGCAGATTACCCGGGACAGGGTTTTCCTACGAGCAGTACTTC CASRLPGTGFSYEQYF
many TRBD1 TRBJ1-1 TRBV30 TGTGCCTGGAGTACCCCGGGGACAGGGCGGGAAGCTTTCTTT CAWSTPGTGREAFF
few NA TRBJ1-1 TRBV18 TGTGCCAGCTCACCGGGAGTGGACAGTATCAACACTGAAGCTTTCTTT CASSPGVDSINTEAFF
many NA TRBJ1-1 TRBV6-2/TRBV6-3 TGTGCCAGCAGTTACGGCTACAGGTTCACTGAAGCTTTCTTT CASSYGYRFTEAFF
many NA TRBJ1-4 TRBV29-1 TGCAGCGTTGATTCAGATTTGGGACTGTTTTTT CSVDSDLGLFF
once TRBD1 TRBJ2-5 TRBV20-1 TGCAGTGCTAGAGGCTACAGGGGGAAGGAAGAGACCCAGTACTTC CSARGYRGKEETQYF
many NA TRBJ1-6 TRBV27 TGTGCCAGCAGTTTCATCCTAGGAAATTCACCCCTCCACTTT CASSFILGNSPLHF
NA TRBD1 TRBJ1-2 TRBV29-1 TGCAGCGTTGAGGGCGGCAGGGGGCTTGGGTATGGCTACACCTTC CSVEGGRGLGYGYTF
NA NA TRBJ1-1 TRBV6-2/TRBV6-3 TGTGCCAGCAGTTTCCGGGGAGTAACTGAAGCTTTCTTT CASSFRGVTEAFF
NA TRBD1 TRBJ1-4 TRBV12-3/TRBV12-4 TGTGCCAGCAGACAGACGGGACAGGATGGAAAACTGTTTTTT CASRQTGQDGKLFF
once TRBD1 TRBJ2-2 TRBV4-1 TGCGCCAGCAGCCAAGGGGACAGGATATCCTCCGGGGATCTGTTTTTT CASSQGDRISSGDLFF
many TRBD1 TRBJ2-5 TRBV7-2 TGTGCCAGCAGACAGGGGGGCCTTGAGACCCAGTACTTC CASRQGGLETQYF
many NA TRBJ1-1 TRBV20-1 TGCAGTGCTAGGGGGGGGTCGTGGAGAAGGCAAACTGAAGCTTTCTTT CSARGGSWRRQTEAFF
NA TRBD1 TRBJ2-7 TRBV29-1 TGCAGCGTTGAGGTGGGACAGTACGAGCAGTACTTC CSVEVGQYEQYF
few NA TRBJ1-2 TRBV25-1 TGTGCCAGCAGTGAATTCCCCTTCCCTGGAAGGGAGGGGGTTAACTATGGCTACACCTTC CASSEFPFPGREGVNYGYTF
many TRBD1 TRBJ1-5 TRBV7-9 TGTGCCAGTCAGGGGGACAATCAGCCCCAGCATTTT CASQGDNQPQHF